Following are 13 T cell receptor beta chains from one sample sequenced in a study of beta chain features in type 1 diabetes. Every isolated RNA sample was fully reverse transcribed, so sequencing captured expressed TCRB transcripts. Data came from immunoSEQ multiplex PCR; TCRdb stores just in-frame clones and leaves some out. Here the sample spans roughly 180,000 clones, around 8% being singletons. General study results and limits: Shortening that was moderate but significant affected the TCRB CDR3s of Type 1 diabetes patients in all four CD4+ subsets.

Their cognate antigens are unknown. The source material was central memory CD4+ T cells from blood. These receptors were taken from a woman aged 40 to 49 with type 1 diabetes.

The chain links TRBV5-4 to TRBJ1-1, with 7 bases fitting TRBD1. The ends lost 1 base at V and 1 base at J; junction bases unmatched: 1. In germline, CDR1 is SGHNT, CDR2 YYREEE (reference sequence). This CDR3 is 14 amino acids long. The CDR3 sequence: CASSLRGPNTEAFF. As DNA, the CDR3 is TGTGCCAGCAGCTTGAGGGGGCCGAACACTGAAGCTTTCTTT.

The V and J genes are TRBV25-1 and TRBJ1-1; TRBD1 might be the D (5 bases). Trimming took off 4 bases at V and 9 bases at J, with 15 bases between the two ends. The CDR3 runs 13 residues. Germline-derived CDR1 and CDR2 are MGHDK and SYGVNS. The DNA for the CDR3 is TGTGCCAGCAGTGGAACAGGTTACGAGAAAGCTTTCTTT. Translated: CASSGTGYEKAFF.

To note about this clone: At one of its ends the junction is not consistent with the germline gene, which may arise from a read error. The chain is built from TRBV11-2 and TRBJ1-1, with 8 bases identical to TRBD1. Germline V gene data show CDR1 as SGHAT and CDR2 as FQNNGV. The CDR3 consists of 15 residues. CDR3 in amino acids: CASSQLRGLSTEAFF. CDR3 nucleotide sequence: TGCGCCAGCAGCCAACTCAGGGGGCTGAGCACTGAAGCTTTCTTT.

This chain uses TRBV18 with TRBJ1-2; 7 positions agree with TRBD1. The ends lost 0 bases at V and 7 bases at J; junction bases unmatched: 5. Germline values: CDR1 KGHSH, CDR2 LQKENI. The CDR3 contains 14 residues. The CDR3 is CASSPPDRIGGYTF. CDR3 bases: TGTGCCAGCTCACCACCGGACAGGATAGGTGGCTACACCTTC.

This clone was detected many times. CDR3 sequence (DNA): TGTGCCAGCAGCGCGAAACGGGGGGACACTGAAGCTTTCTTT. It encodes CASSAKRGDTEAFF. V and J are TRBV5-4 and TRBJ1-1; TRBD1 might be the D (5 bases). CDR3 length: 14 residues. Germline CDR1 is SGHNT and CDR2 is YYREEE (reference sequence). Trimming left V 4 bases short and J 3 bases short, with 13 bases between.

Only a few counts were recorded for this clone. The rearrangement links TRBV5-1 to TRBJ2-2; weak D call: TRBD2 (5 bases). This CDR3 has 14 residues. V lost 0 bases, J lost 6 bases, and 9 bases lay in between. Germline-derived CDR1 and CDR2 are SGHRS and YFSETQ. CDR3 residues: CASSLDPGSGELFF. In DNA form, the CDR3 reads TGCGCCAGCAGCTTGGATCCGGGATCCGGGGAGCTGTTTTTT.

This clone was found a few times. The chain recombines TRBV7-6 with TRBJ1-1; 8 bases agree with TRBD1. The CDR3 runs to 16 residues. Per the germline V gene, CDR1 is SGHVS and CDR2 is FNYEAQ. Trimming at V came to 4 bases and at J to 0 bases, leaving 7 bases not matched to a gene. This chain's CDR3 is CASSSRGPLMNTEAFF. The CDR3 DNA sequence: TGTGCCAGCAGCTCCAGGGGGCCGTTAATGAACACTGAAGCTTTCTTT.

V gene TRBV2 combines with J gene TRBJ1-2, with a weak D call TRBD1 (5 bases). Per the germline V gene, CDR1 is SNHLY and CDR2 is FYNNEI. The CDR3 spans 13 residues. The V and J ends lost 3 bases and 8 bases respectively, with 13 bases between them. CDR3 in DNA: TGTGCCAGCAGTGAGCGGGACCGCGGAGGCTACACCTTC. It translates to CASSERDRGGYTF.

The rearrangement uses TRBV9 and TRBJ2-3; weak D call: TRBD1 (6 bases). Germline CDR1 reads SGDLS; CDR2 reads YYNGEE. The CDR3 is 16 residues long. Trimming cost V 4 bases and J 2 bases, with 17 bases left between them. The CDR3 DNA is TGTGCCAGCAGCTTACAGGGATCCCTTATCACAGATACGCAGTATTTT. As protein: CASSLQGSLITDTQYF.

The chain links TRBV29-1 to TRBJ2-1, with TRBD2 matching 14 bases. Per the germline V gene, CDR1 is SQVTM and CDR2 is ANQGSEA. The trim removed 4 bases at V and 8 bases at J, leaving 4 bases unmatched. CDR3 length: 14 residues. Here the CDR3 DNA reads TGCAGCGTTGTACCGGGACTAGCGGGAGATGAGCAGTTCTTC. Translating gives CSVVPGLAGDEQFF.

The sample holds many counts of this clone. The gene calls are TRBV10-3 and TRBJ2-5; D not resolved. Trimming cost V 3 bases and J 3 bases, with 5 bases left between them. The CDR3 consists of 12 residues. CDR1 and CDR2 from the germline V gene are ENHRY and SYGVKD. CDR3 DNA sequence: TGTGCCATCAGTGATGAGAAAGAGACCCAGTACTTC. As protein: CAISDEKETQYF.

This clone was counted only a few times. The rearrangement links TRBV7-9 to TRBJ1-2; no firm D call. This CDR3 region has 12 residues. Germline V gene lookup returns CDR1 SEHNR and CDR2 FQNEAQ (reference sequence). Trimming stripped 5 bases from V and 6 bases from J, with 10 bases between. This CDR3 is CASSPDYNGYTF. Written as DNA, the CDR3 is TGTGCCAGCAGCCCGGACTACAATGGCTACACCTTC.

V gene TRBV28 combines with J gene TRBJ2-7, with 9 bases identical to TRBD2. This CDR3 contains 15 residues. The junction had 9 bases not matched to a gene; V was cut back by 6 bases and J by 3 bases. Germline V gene data show CDR1 as MDHEN and CDR2 as SYDVKM. The CDR3 sequence is CASSSPSGAVYEQYF. The CDR3 DNA is TGTGCCAGCAGCTCCCCTAGCGGGGCCGTCTACGAGCAGTACTTC.